A selection of T cell receptor beta chains follows, all from one sample in a study of T cell responses to AZD1222 COVID-19 vaccine. The method was immunoSEQ multiplex PCR; TCRdb's version includes in-frame clones alone and lacks a portion of them. The repertoire includes about 180,000 clones, 85% to 90% of them detected once, and 1.5% to 2% sits in the top ten. This sample comprised peripheral blood, obtained on day 0 of AZD1222 vaccination. All receptors come from an adult in good health. Each CDR3 is given with its conserved first and last residue. The D gene is left open where the match is weak. Some rows have no size entry. The others give once, few or many, or a class for an expanded clone.

DNA	CDR3	D	V	size	J
TGTGCCAGTAGTCTCCAGCGGGGGCTTAACAATGAGCAGTTCTTC	CASSLQRGLNNEQFF	TRBD2	TRBV19	.	TRBJ2-1
TGTGCCAGCAGCCGCTTCGGGACAGGTGCGGATCAGCCCCAGCATTTT	CASSRFGTGADQPQHF	TRBD1	TRBV6-2/TRBV6-3	few	TRBJ1-5
TGTGCCAGCAGCCCGGGGGCCAGGTACAATGAGCAGTTCTTC	CASSPGARYNEQFF	.	TRBV7-8	.	TRBJ2-1
TGTGCCAGCAAAACGCCCGGGACAGGGCAGTACGAGCAGTACTTC	CASKTPGTGQYEQYF	TRBD1	TRBV28	.	TRBJ2-7
TGTGCCACCAGTGTCACTGACAGGGACTCTAGCAATTCACCCCTCCACTTT	CATSVTDRDSSNSPLHF	TRBD1	TRBV24-1	.	TRBJ1-6
TGTGCCACCAGCAGAGGTCAAGGCCTAGCGGGCAACACAGATACGCAGTATTTT	CATSRGQGLAGNTDTQYF	TRBD2	TRBV15	.	TRBJ2-3
TGCGCCAGCAGCTTGGCCCTAAACACAGATACGCAGTATTTT	CASSLALNTDTQYF	.	TRBV5-1	.	TRBJ2-3
TGTGCCAGCAGGAGACTAGCGGGAGACGCAGATACGCAGTATTTT	CASRRLAGDADTQYF	TRBD2	TRBV27	.	TRBJ2-3
TGTGCCAGCAAAGTCGCGTCGGGGGGGTACAATGAGCAGTTCTTC	CASKVASGGYNEQFF	TRBD2	TRBV28	.	TRBJ2-1
TGTGCCAGCAGGTTCGAGAGTGAGACTGAAGCTTTCTTT	CASRFESETEAFF	.	TRBV6-5	.	TRBJ1-1
TGTGCCAGCAGCAATACAGGGGCGAATGGCTACACCTTC	CASSNTGANGYTF	TRBD1	TRBV28	.	TRBJ1-2
TGCGCCAGCAGCTTGGGCAGCGTTAATTATCTAGCCAAAAACATTCAGTACTTC	CASSLGSVNYLAKNIQYF	.	TRBV5-1	.	TRBJ2-4
TGTGCCAGCAGTTTAACCGGGGGCAATTACGAGCAGTACTTC	CASSLTGGNYEQYF	.	TRBV28	.	TRBJ2-7
TGCGCCAGCAGCCAGGGACAGGGGGCACGCGGGGCCAACGTCCTGACTTTC	CASSQGQGARGANVLTF	TRBD1	TRBV4-3	.	TRBJ2-6
TGTGCCACCGATCAGGGTTTCAACACTGAAGCTTTCTTT	CATDQGFNTEAFF	.	TRBV10-3	.	TRBJ1-1
TGTGCCAGCAGGGGGACAGGGATTAATGAAAAACTGTTTTTT	CASRGTGINEKLFF	TRBD1	TRBV28	once	TRBJ1-4
TGTGCCAGCAGCTTAACCAGCAATAACTATGGCTACACCTTC	CASSLTSNNYGYTF	.	TRBV11-2	.	TRBJ1-2
TGTGCCATCAGTGAGGGTGTAGGGTCTGGGGCCAACGTCCTGACTTTC	CAISEGVGSGANVLTF	.	TRBV10-3	.	TRBJ2-6
TGTGCCAGCAGTGAAGCTCTAGGCCCGCCACACTATGGCTACACCTTC	CASSEALGPPHYGYTF	.	TRBV2	many	TRBJ1-2
TGCAGCGTCCCCTTTGGGATTACTGAAGCTTTCTTT	CSVPFGITEAFF	.	TRBV29-1	.	TRBJ1-1
TGTGCCAGCAGCGCCGGGGTTAGCGGGGGGGCCGGGGATACGCAGTATTTT	CASSAGVSGGAGDTQYF	TRBD2	TRBV5-4	.	TRBJ2-3
TGTGCCAGTAGTATAGTTTGGGGAACCGGGGAGCTGTTTTTT	CASSIVWGTGELFF	.	TRBV19	.	TRBJ2-2
TGTGCCAGCAGCTGGGACAACTATTCACCCCTCCACTTT	CASSWDNYSPLHF	.	TRBV5-4	.	TRBJ1-6
TGTGCCAGCAGCCCCGGGACAAGTGTCTACGAGCAGTACTTC	CASSPGTSVYEQYF	.	TRBV5-5	.	TRBJ2-7
TGTGCCAGCAGCTTACGGGGGGAGAACACTGAAGCTTTCTTT	CASSLRGENTEAFF	.	TRBV7-8	.	TRBJ1-1
TGTGCCAGCAGTTCCCCAGGGGGTGCCCCCTACGAGCAGTACTTC	CASSSPGGAPYEQYF	TRBD1	TRBV28	once	TRBJ2-7
TGTGCCAGCAACTTTGCTGCGTACGAGCAGTACTTC	CASNFAAYEQYF	.	TRBV6-5	.	TRBJ2-7
TGTGCCAGCAGCCTTCGACAGGGGAACTCACCCCTCCACTTT	CASSLRQGNSPLHF	TRBD1	TRBV3-1/TRBV3-2	.	TRBJ1-6
TGTGCCAGCAGCTTAAGCCCGTCTGGGGCCAACGTCCTGACTTTC	CASSLSPSGANVLTF	.	TRBV27	.	TRBJ2-6
TGCGCCAGCAGATCCAGGGGATCAACTAATGAAAAACTGTTTTTT	CASRSRGSTNEKLFF	.	TRBV5-1	.	TRBJ1-4
TGTGCCAGCAGCAAAAACCGGGACATACTTAACAATGAGCAGTTCTTC	CASSKNRDILNNEQFF	.	TRBV7-6	.	TRBJ2-1
TGTGCCAGCAGTTTTGATGGCAGGTTAAGACAGCCCCAGCATTTT	CASSFDGRLRQPQHF	.	TRBV28	.	TRBJ1-5
TGTGCCAGTGGCCCCGACTCTGGAAGCACCATATATTTT	CASGPDSGSTIYF	.	TRBV6-5	.	TRBJ1-3
TGTGCCAGCAGCAAAACAGGGGACACCAATCAGCCCCAGCATTTT	CASSKTGDTNQPQHF	TRBD1	TRBV9	.	TRBJ1-5
TGTGCCAGCAGTGTTGGGGCCAACGTCCTGACTTTC	CASSVGANVLTF	.	TRBV2	once	TRBJ2-6
TGTGCCTGGAGTTTACCAGGGGGCTTATCACCCCTCCACTTT	CAWSLPGGLSPLHF	TRBD1	TRBV30	few	TRBJ1-6
TGTGCCAGCAGCTTTCCCGGGACAGGAGACACTGAAGCTTTCTTT	CASSFPGTGDTEAFF	TRBD1	TRBV11-2	.	TRBJ1-1
TGTGCCAGCTCACCGACGGGCCAGTTAAGCTATGGCTACACCTTC	CASSPTGQLSYGYTF	.	TRBV18	.	TRBJ1-2
TGTGCCAGCAGCCCCCACCCTAACTTACCTGGGGAGCAGTACTTC	CASSPHPNLPGEQYF	.	TRBV7-6	.	TRBJ2-7
TGTGCCACCAGCAGAGATATAGCGGGGGCGGGGGAGACCCAGTACTTC	CATSRDIAGAGETQYF	TRBD2	TRBV15	.	TRBJ2-5
TGTGCCAGCATGGGGGGTGGGGTCACCTACGAGCAGTACTTC	CASMGGGVTYEQYF	.	TRBV2	few	TRBJ2-7
TGTGCCAGCTCACCACTAGGACAGGGCGAAACCGGGGAGCTGTTTTTT	CASSPLGQGETGELFF	TRBD1	TRBV18	.	TRBJ2-2
TGTGCCAGCACCTTCCCAGGGGGCGCGAAAGGGACCCAGTACTTC	CASTFPGGAKGTQYF	TRBD1	TRBV6-5	.	TRBJ2-5
TGTGCCAGCAGCCCCTACCGAGCGGGCGGAACGTTCTTC	CASSPYRAGGTFF	.	TRBV3-1/TRBV3-2	.	TRBJ2-1
TGCAGCGTTGAAAAGACAACCTACAATGAGCAGTTCTTC	CSVEKTTYNEQFF	.	TRBV29-1	.	TRBJ2-1
TGTGCCAGCTCACCACCGCGAACTAGCGGGGGATTACAAGAGACCCAGTACTTC	CASSPPRTSGGLQETQYF	TRBD2	TRBV18	.	TRBJ2-5
TGTGCCAGCAGTTTCGTGGGGGGGAACACTGAAGCTTTCTTT	CASSFVGGNTEAFF	.	TRBV27	.	TRBJ1-1
TGCGCCAGCAGCGCCGGGCAGGCCTTCCTTTCTGGAAACACCATATATTTT	CASSAGQAFLSGNTIYF	.	TRBV4-1	.	TRBJ1-3
TGTGCCAGCAGCCCTTCAGGGGGCTCCTTCAATCAGCCCCAGCATTTT	CASSPSGGSFNQPQHF	TRBD1	TRBV2	.	TRBJ1-5
TGTGCCAGCAGTTACGCCGGACAGGGGAACTACGAGCAGTACTTC	CASSYAGQGNYEQYF	TRBD1	TRBV6-5	.	TRBJ2-7
TGTGCCAGCACCCTCCCGGGTACGGGAAACACCATATATTTT	CASTLPGTGNTIYF	.	TRBV19	.	TRBJ1-3
TGTGCCAGCAGCTTAGTAGGGTCCGGACAGGAGCAGTACTTC	CASSLVGSGQEQYF	.	TRBV7-2	.	TRBJ2-7
TGTGCCAGCAGTCCCCGTAAGACAACCGGGAGCTCCTACGAGCAGTACTTC	CASSPRKTTGSSYEQYF	.	TRBV6-2/TRBV6-3	once	TRBJ2-7
TGCGCCAGCAGCCAAGATGGGCCAGGGAGGTTGTACACCTTC	CASSQDGPGRLYTF	.	TRBV4-3	.	TRBJ1-2
TGCGCCAGCAGCCCCCCCCAGGGACGGACCTCGGAGGGTAATGAAAAACTGTTTTTT	CASSPPQGRTSEGNEKLFF	.	TRBV23-1	.	TRBJ1-4
TGTGCCAGTAGTATCCGGGCCCTCGACGGGTACGAGCAGTACTTC	CASSIRALDGYEQYF	.	TRBV19	.	TRBJ2-7
TGTGCCAGCAGGCCGACAGGGGTTAAAACTGAAGCTTTCTTT	CASRPTGVKTEAFF	TRBD1	TRBV5-8	.	TRBJ1-1
TGTGCCAGCAGTCACTACACCGGGGAGCTGTTTTTT	CASSHYTGELFF	.	TRBV6-5	.	TRBJ2-2
TGTGCCAGCAGCTCAGGTCAGGCGGCCTCACCCCTCCACTTT	CASSSGQAASPLHF	.	TRBV11-2	.	TRBJ1-6
TGTGCCAGCAGTGCCCGTCAGTTGATGGATGAGCAGTTCTTC	CASSARQLMDEQFF	.	TRBV2	.	TRBJ2-1